This T cell receptor beta chain was sequenced in a study of early T cells in non-severe SARS-CoV-2 infection. Individually, cDNA molecules had unique molecular identifiers attached to them. TCRdb reprocessed the 5' RACE reads with MiXCR, giving one entry per CDR3 protein. The repertoire has tens of thousands of distinct CDR3 sequences, 5.3% of them found once; the top ten carry around 4.5%. V was cut by 4 bases and J by 3 bases, with 16 bases left in between. The CDR3 runs 15 residues. Per the germline V gene, CDR1 is MNHEY and CDR2 is SVGAGI. This clonotype was observed many times. The sequencing sample was made of whole blood. The receptor's source is an adult who was a healthcare worker with PCR-confirmed SARS-CoV-2 infection or an uninfected control (not recorded which). This chain connects TRBV6-5 to TRBJ2-7; D perhaps matches TRBD1 (5 bases). The CDR3 nucleotides read TGTGCCAGCAGTTCCCCCCGGCAGGGTTACTACGAGCAGTACTTC. As protein: CASSSPRQGYYEQYF.